This entry features one T cell receptor beta chain sequence. Its antigen has not been determined. No much larger clonotype is one base removed from it; base qualities were not supplied. This sample was taken from a study of T-cell memory formation after mild COVID-19 listed by TCRdb under 2021. Background on the whole study: TCR sequence clusters from the two donors were largely donor specific. T-cell clones expanding and contracting after mild COVID-19 in two donors were tracked by longitudinal TCRalpha and TCRbeta repertoire sequencing. The cohort comprised two young, previously healthy adult volunteers, one female and one male.

PBMCs were isolated by Ficoll-Paque density gradient centrifugation. These reads were obtained on an Illumina NovaSeq 6000. Using 5'RACE with constant-segment primers, TCRalpha and TCRbeta cDNA libraries were constructed, with sample barcodes and unique molecular identifiers added in the process. Trizol reagent was used to extract RNA from every sample. Libraries were amplified in two PCR steps, with a second sample barcode and Illumina TruSeq adapters added in the second step. Sequencing of the libraries was done on an Illumina NovaSeq, producing 2 x 150 bp paired-end reads. In the paper's pipeline: Demultiplexing of reads and collapsing into UMI-guided consensus sequences were performed with migec v1.2.7. Using mixcr v2.1.11, the UMI consensuses were aligned to TRA and TRB V and J templates and assembled into clonotypes. A clonotype was counted as expanded or contracted only when both edgeR and NoisET called the clonotype significant, with the noise models trained on biological replicates. For edgeR calls, the thresholds were a false discovery rate-adjusted p below 0.01 and a log2 fold-change of 1. PCA with hierarchical clustering of max-normalized trajectories of the 1000 most abundant clonotypes was used as exploratory dynamics analysis. Separately sequenced CD4+ and CD8+ repertoires were used to assign a CD4 or CD8 phenotype to each responding clone. Through fastp at Q25 and MiXCR, TCRdb rebuilt clones from the public reads, retaining in-frame beta chains. Entries are consolidated by CDR3 protein sequence, retaining the most common genes and DNA. The V and J calls and clone size are TCRdb's, not the authors'. For this sample there are a few hundred thousand distinct CDR3 sequences; under 25% appear just once. Clones ranked in the top ten supply 12% of the sample.

Paper-wide results and their limitations: The second-wave clones that peaked on day 37 were not confirmed to be SARS-CoV-2 specific. Contracting CD4+ clones turned up mainly in the CM and EM memory subsets, whereas EMRA was where CD8+ clones were enriched. The study covered only a couple of mild cases, and larger cohorts including severe cases with pre-infection samples were considered necessary. From day 15 to 85, contracting clones showed balanced CD4/CD8 phenotypes, whereas a second wave of clones that expanded from day 15 to 37 leaned towards CD4+. Some responding clones were detected in pre-infection memory, suggesting pre-existing cross-reactive memory T cells joined the SARS-CoV-2 response.

Sequencing was carried out using PBMCs or a T cell subset sorted from them (not recorded which). The receptor was derived from an adult woman who had mild COVID-19 (a few samples of this study predate the infection). The sample titles of this study are shuffled in the database, so cell type and time point are left out; the donor was told from shared clones.

The DNA reads as follows: TGTGCCAGCACCCCGGGAACAGGGAACTATGGCTACACCTTC. This codes for CASTPGTGNYGYTF. Recombination joined TRBV6-1 with TRBJ1-2; TRBD1 is a possible D gene, resting on 6 matching bases. V loses 7 bases of germline sequence and J loses 2 bases, and the interval between the two ends is 14 bases. CDR1 and CDR2 are read off the germline V gene as MNHNS and SASEGT. Inclusive of the bounding cysteine and phenylalanine, the CDR3 is 14 residues long. Only the CDR3 region is kept as DNA, spanning 42 bases read in frame from base 1.